The clone carrying this T cell receptor (beta chain) was detected once. These data originate in a study of blood T cell repertoires in COVID-19. Study summary: PBMCs, B-cell-depleted T cells, or T cells were the source of the cDNA or gDNA that made up the material.

V lost 0 bases and J lost 5, with 11 bases in between. The CDR3 runs to 14 residues. Per germline, CDR1 SGDLS and CDR2 YYNGEE. Per the original methods: Cell counts per sample came from amplifying reference gene primers. Profiling relied on immunoSEQ multiplex PCR, and the TCRdb table lists in-frame clones only, not all of them. V, J and clone size derive from that table, while D and trimming were established from the DNA sequence. This sample has about 120,000 clones, with 75% to 85% found just once. This chain links TRBV9 with TRBJ2-5; D not certain. The sequencing sample was made of peripheral blood. The receptor was isolated from a woman older than 75 with acute or convalescent COVID-19. For the CDR3, the DNA is TGTGCCAGCAGCGTAGGACGAGGAAGGGAGACCCAGTACTTC. Encoded protein: CASSVGRGRETQYF.